A single T cell receptor (beta chain) is shown here with its context. Sequencing used cDNA as its template, made by extracting RNA and reverse transcribing it. The data were produced by immunoSEQ multiplex PCR, yet TCRdb's version contains in-frame clones alone and is incomplete. This sample has some 210,000 clones, with around three fifths found just once. The data stem from a study of CD8+ T cells in alopecia areata. The V and J ends lost 7 bases and 1 base respectively, with 10 bases between them. Germline-derived CDR1 and CDR2 are SGHDN and FVKESK. This CDR3 comprises 13 residues. The sequence derives from a human donor with alopecia areata. J is TRBJ2-5 and V is TRBV14, with D perhaps matching TRBD1 (5 bases). Sequenced material: CD4+ T cells sorted from blood, taken at week 0. CDR3 sequence: CASNRQTQETQYF. The CDR3 nucleotides read TGTGCCAGCAATAGACAGACCCAAGAGACCCAGTACTTC.